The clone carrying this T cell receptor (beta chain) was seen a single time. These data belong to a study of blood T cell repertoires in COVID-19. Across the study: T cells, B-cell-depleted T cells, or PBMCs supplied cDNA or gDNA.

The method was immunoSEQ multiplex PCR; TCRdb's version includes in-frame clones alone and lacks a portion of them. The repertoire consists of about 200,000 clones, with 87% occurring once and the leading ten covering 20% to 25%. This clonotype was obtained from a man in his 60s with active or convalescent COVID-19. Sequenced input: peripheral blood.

This chain's CDR3 is CASSLESGANTGELFF. CDR3 DNA: TGTGCCAGCAGCTTAGAATCGGGGGCGAACACCGGGGAGCTGTTTTTT. The chain combines TRBV7-9 with TRBJ2-2; perhaps TRBD2 as D (6 bases). CDR1 and CDR2 (germline): SEHNR, FQNEAQ (reference sequence). The V end lost 1 base, the J end lost 0 bases, and 9 bases lay between the germline ends. The CDR3 has 16 amino acids.